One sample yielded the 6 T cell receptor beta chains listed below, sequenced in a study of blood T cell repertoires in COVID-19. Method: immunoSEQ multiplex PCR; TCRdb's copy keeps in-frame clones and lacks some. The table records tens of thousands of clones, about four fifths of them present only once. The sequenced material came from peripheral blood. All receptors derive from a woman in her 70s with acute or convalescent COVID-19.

CDR3 DNA sequence: TGCGCCAGCAGTGAGTCAGGGGACAATCAGCCCCAGCATTTT. Its translation is CASSESGDNQPQHF. The V and J genes are TRBV10-1 and TRBJ1-5; the D gene is possibly TRBD1 (5 bases). Germline CDR1 and CDR2: WNHNN and SYGVQD (reference sequence). This CDR3 has 14 residues. V was cut by 0 bases and J by 3 bases, with 6 bases left in between.

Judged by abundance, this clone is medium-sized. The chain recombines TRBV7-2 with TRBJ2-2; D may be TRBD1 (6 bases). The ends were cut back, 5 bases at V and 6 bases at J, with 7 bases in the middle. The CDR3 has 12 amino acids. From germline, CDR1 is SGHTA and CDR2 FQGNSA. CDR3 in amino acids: CASSNRAGELFF. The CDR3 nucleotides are TGTGCCAGCAGCAACAGGGCCGGGGAGCTGTTTTTT.

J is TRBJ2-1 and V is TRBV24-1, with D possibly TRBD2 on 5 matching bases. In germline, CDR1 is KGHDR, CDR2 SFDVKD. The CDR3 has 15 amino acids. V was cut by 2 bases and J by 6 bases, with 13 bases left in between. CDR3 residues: CATSDSWKDSNEQFF. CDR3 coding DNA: TGTGCCACCAGTGATTCTTGGAAGGACTCCAATGAGCAGTTCTTC.

For the CDR3, the DNA is TGTGCCAGCAGCTTTGCCCGGGACAGCTACGAGCAGTACTTC. Residues: CASSFARDSYEQYF. The chain employs TRBV11-2 and TRBJ2-7; the match to TRBD1 covers 7 bases. The V segment lost 3 bases and the J segment 3 bases; nucleotides outside the gene matches: 5. Germline assignment: CDR1 SGHAT and CDR2 FQNNGV. This CDR3 region has 14 residues.

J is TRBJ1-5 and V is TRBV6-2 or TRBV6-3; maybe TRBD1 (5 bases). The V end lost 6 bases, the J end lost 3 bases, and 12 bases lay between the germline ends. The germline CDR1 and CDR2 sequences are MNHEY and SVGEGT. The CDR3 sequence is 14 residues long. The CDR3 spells CASSPGGDNQPQHF. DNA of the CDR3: TGTGCCAGCAGCCCGGGGGGTGACAATCAGCCCCAGCATTTT.

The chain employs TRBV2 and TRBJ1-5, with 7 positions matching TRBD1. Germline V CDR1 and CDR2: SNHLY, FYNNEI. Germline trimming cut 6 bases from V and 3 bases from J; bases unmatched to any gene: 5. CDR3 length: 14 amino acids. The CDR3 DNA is TGTGCCAGCAGCGCGGGACAGCTCAATCAGCCCCAGCATTTT. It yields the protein CASSAGQLNQPQHF.